This T cell receptor (beta chain) emerged from a study of CD8 T cells in Susac syndrome. Random hexamers were used to reverse transcribe the RNA input (0.5 to 1 ug). Amplification of the TCR beta CDR3 was carried out by immunoSEQ multiplex PCR, which spanned a total of 54 Vbeta and 13 Jbeta segments. TCRdb called the immunoSEQ multiplex PCR reads again in MiXCR, with one record for every CDR3 protein. The repertoire has approximately 120,000 distinct CDR3 sequences, around 91% of them found once; the top ten carry about 0.23%. Study results and limitations: Individuals included in the TCR sequencing and HLA analysis were acknowledged by the study to be relatively few in number.

Trimming shortened V by 0 bases and J by 4 bases, and 10 bases separated the two germline ends. Per germline, CDR1 LGHNA and CDR2 YSLEER. The CDR3 covers 15 residues. To note about this clonotype: The antigen remains unidentified.

Negative magnetic isolation gave CD8+ and CD4+ cells; FACS enriched CD8+ TEMRA. The sequenced sample was CD8+ T cells from PBMCs. The TCR sequence derives from a human donor with multiple sclerosis. This sequence joins TRBV4-3 and TRBJ2-1; tentatively, D is TRBD2 (6 bases). This chain's CDR3 is CASSQDRGGYNEQFF. The CDR3 DNA reads TGCGCCAGCAGCCAAGATCGTGGAGGGTACAATGAGCAGTTCTTC.